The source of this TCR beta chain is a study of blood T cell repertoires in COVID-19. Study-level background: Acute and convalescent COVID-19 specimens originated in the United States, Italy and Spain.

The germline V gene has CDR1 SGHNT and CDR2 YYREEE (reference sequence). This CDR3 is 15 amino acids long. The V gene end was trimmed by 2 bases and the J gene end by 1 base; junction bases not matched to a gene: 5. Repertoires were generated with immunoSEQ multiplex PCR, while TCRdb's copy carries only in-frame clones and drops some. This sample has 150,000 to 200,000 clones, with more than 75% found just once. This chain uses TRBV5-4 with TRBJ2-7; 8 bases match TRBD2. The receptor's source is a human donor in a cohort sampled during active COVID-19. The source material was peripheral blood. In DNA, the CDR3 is TGTGCCAGCAGCTTTCAAAGCGGGGGATCCTACGAGCAGTACTTC. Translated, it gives CASSFQSGGSYEQYF.